These 6 T cell receptor beta chains were sequenced from one sample in a study of patients and donors after allogeneic stem cell transplantation. A single record per CDR3 protein comes from TCRdb applying MiXCR to the RT-PCR reads. The sample includes about 960,000 distinct CDR3 sequences, more than 15% seen only once; the top ten take about 6%. Sequencing input: blood, either unsorted or a sorted T cell fraction (not recorded which). The origin of the receptors is a human donor who was either an allogeneic HSCT recipient or a stem cell or donor lymphocyte infusion donor (not recorded which). It is not recorded whose cells these are; they may come from a transplant donor.

There are a few counts of this clonotype. CDR3 region: CASSLSIWGAMDSGYTF. The CDR3 DNA follows: TGTGCCAGCAGTTTATCGATCTGGGGGGCGATGGATTCTGGCTACACCTTC. The rearrangement joins TRBV27 to TRBJ1-2; a weak D match, TRBD1 (6 bases). V dropped 0 bases and J dropped 7 bases, with 21 bases sitting between them. This CDR3 has 17 amino acids. CDR1 is MNHEY, CDR2 SMNVEV, per germline (reference sequence).

This clonotype has a handful of counts. The chain has TRBV20-1 and TRBJ2-1; 7 bases match TRBD2. Losses at the gene ends were 5 bases for V and 5 bases for J; bases not matched to a gene: 12. The CDR3 spans 15 residues. The germline V gene has CDR1 DFQATT and CDR2 SNEGSKA (reference sequence). This chain's CDR3 is CSAPVGGRADNEQFF. The CDR3, as DNA: TGCAGTGCTCCCGTAGGAGGGAGGGCGGACAATGAGCAGTTCTTC.

The V call is TRBV3-1, the J call TRBJ2-7; D may correspond to TRBD1 or TRBD2 (5 bases each). V was shortened by 3 bases and J by 0 bases, with 9 bases between the two germline ends. The germline V gene encodes CDR1 LGHDT and CDR2 YNNKEL (reference sequence). The CDR3 runs 14 residues. CDR3 DNA sequence: TGTGCCAGCAGCCATTGGGACCGCTCCTACGAGCAGTACTTC. Translation: CASSHWDRSYEQYF.

The chain uses TRBV29-1 and TRBJ1-2; D is unclear. Per germline, CDR1 SQVTM and CDR2 ANQGSEA. The V gene lost 6 bases and the J gene lost 1 base, with 21 bases spanning the gap. The CDR3 extends over 16 amino acids. The DNA for the CDR3 is TGCAGCGTCACGATAGGGATGGGTCAAGATAACTATGGCTACACCTTC. Translated: CSVTIGMGQDNYGYTF.

V is TRBV20-1 and J is TRBJ2-7; the D gene is possibly TRBD2 (6 bases). The CDR3 spans 15 residues. Trimming took off 4 bases at V and 2 bases at J, with 18 bases between the two ends. The germline CDR1 and CDR2 sequences are DFQATT and SNEGSKA (reference sequence). The CDR3 loop is CSATSGLSTPYEQYF. The CDR3 DNA reads TGCAGTGCTACCTCGGGACTTTCAACCCCCTACGAGCAGTACTTC.

J is TRBJ1-2 and V is TRBV11-3, with no clear D. Germline V lookup: CDR1 SGHNT, CDR2 YENEEA. The V gene lost 2 bases and the J gene lost 1 base, with 17 bases spanning the gap. The CDR3 extends over 17 amino acids. The chain's CDR3 is CASSLKTPRANNYGYTF. DNA of the CDR3: TGTGCCAGCAGCTTAAAGACTCCCCGCGCTAATAACTATGGCTACACCTTC.